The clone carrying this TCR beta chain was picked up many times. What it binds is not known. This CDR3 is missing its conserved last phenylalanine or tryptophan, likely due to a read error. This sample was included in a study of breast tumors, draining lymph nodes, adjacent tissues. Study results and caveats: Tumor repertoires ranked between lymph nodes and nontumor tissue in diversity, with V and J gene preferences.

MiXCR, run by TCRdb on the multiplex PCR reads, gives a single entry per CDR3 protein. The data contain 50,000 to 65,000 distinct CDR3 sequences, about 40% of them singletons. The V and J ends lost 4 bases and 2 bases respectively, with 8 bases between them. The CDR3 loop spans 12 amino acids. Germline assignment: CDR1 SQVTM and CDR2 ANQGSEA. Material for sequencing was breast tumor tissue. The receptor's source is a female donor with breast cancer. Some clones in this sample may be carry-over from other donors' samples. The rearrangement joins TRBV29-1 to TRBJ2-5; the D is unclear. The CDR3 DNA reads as TGCAGCGTTGGAACGGAGCAAGAGACCCAGTACCTC. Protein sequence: CSVGTEQETQYL.